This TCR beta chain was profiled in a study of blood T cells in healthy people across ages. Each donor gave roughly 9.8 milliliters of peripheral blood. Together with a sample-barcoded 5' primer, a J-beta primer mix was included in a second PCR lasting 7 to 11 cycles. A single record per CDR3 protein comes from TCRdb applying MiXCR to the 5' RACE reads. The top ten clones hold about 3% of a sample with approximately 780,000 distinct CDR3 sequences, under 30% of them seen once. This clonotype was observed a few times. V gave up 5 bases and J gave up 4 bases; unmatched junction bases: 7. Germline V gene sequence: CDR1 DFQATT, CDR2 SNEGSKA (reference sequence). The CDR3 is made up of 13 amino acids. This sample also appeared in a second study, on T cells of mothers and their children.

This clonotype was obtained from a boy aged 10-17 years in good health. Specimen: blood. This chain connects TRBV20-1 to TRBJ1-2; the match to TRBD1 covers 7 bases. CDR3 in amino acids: CSAGPDRAYGYTF. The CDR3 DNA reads TGCAGTGCTGGACCCGACAGGGCCTATGGCTACACCTTC.